These 13 T cell receptor beta chains originate from one sample sequenced in a study of blood T cell repertoires in COVID-19. TCRdb's copy holds only in-frame clones and misses some; the assay was immunoSEQ multiplex PCR. The sample has under 150,000 clones, roughly 81% seen once. Sequenced input: peripheral blood. The receptors originated from a man aged 40-50 years with acute or convalescent COVID-19.

The chain joins TRBV4-2 to TRBJ2-7; TRBD1 aligns across 8 bases. With V trimmed by 0 bases and J by 2 bases, 12 bases remained unmatched. The CDR3 spans 18 residues. Germline CDR1 and CDR2: LGHNA and YNFKEQ. CDR3 coding DNA: TGTGCCAGCAGCCAAGATCACACCTCCTGGACAGGGACCTACGAGCAGTACTTC. Protein: CASSQDHTSWTGTYEQYF.

The genes are TRBV6-4 and TRBJ2-7; TRBD1 agrees at 10 bases. Germline CDR1 MRHNA, CDR2 SNTAGT. The CDR3 runs to 14 residues. Germline trimming cut 6 bases from V and 4 bases from J; bases unmatched to any gene: 6. The CDR3 reads CASRTGGVLYEQYF. The DNA for the CDR3 is TGTGCCAGCAGGACAGGGGGCGTCTTATACGAGCAGTACTTC.

This chain uses TRBV20-1 with TRBJ1-5; 10 bases are a match to TRBD1. Germline V CDR1 and CDR2: DFQATT, SNEGSKA (reference sequence). The CDR3 runs 16 residues. With 3 bases clipped from V and 0 bases from J, the junction kept 5 bases outside the gene matches. The CDR3 sequence is CSASRQGALSNQPQHF. CDR3 sequence (DNA): TGCAGTGCTAGTCGACAGGGGGCCCTTAGCAATCAGCCCCAGCATTTT.

V usage is TRBV6-5 and J usage is TRBJ2-7, with 7 bases identical to TRBD2. From germline, CDR1 is MNHEY and CDR2 SVGAGI. This CDR3 has 14 residues. J gave up 3 bases and V 1 base, and 3 bases lay outside the gene matches. The CDR3 nucleotides are TGTGCCAGCAGTTACTTACGGGGGGACTACGAGCAGTACTTC. Protein: CASSYLRGDYEQYF.

The chain links TRBV6-5 to TRBJ1-5; D gene unclear. In germline, CDR1 is MNHEY, CDR2 SVGAGI. The CDR3 has 13 amino acids. Trimming stripped 2 bases from V and 7 bases from J, with 9 bases between. DNA for the CDR3: TGTGCCAGCAGTTACGGCTGGGAGCAGCCCCAGCATTTT. Protein sequence: CASSYGWEQPQHF.

The genes are TRBV27 and TRBJ2-7; 10 bases are shared with TRBD2. Germline V gives CDR1 MNHEY, CDR2 SMNVEV (reference sequence). The CDR3 totals 19 residues. V was pared by 7 bases and J by 0 bases, with 18 bases of the junction left unmatched. The DNA of the CDR3 is TGTGCCAGCATGGCCCCGGGGCTAGCGGGGGCCCGCTCCTCCTACGAGCAGTACTTC. Its protein product is CASMAPGLAGARSSYEQYF.

This clone was seen just once. The V and J genes are TRBV19 and TRBJ2-7; D is perhaps TRBD1 (6 bases). The ends were cut back, 3 bases at V and 0 bases at J, with 15 bases in the middle. Germline V lookup: CDR1 LNHDA, CDR2 SQIVND (reference sequence). The CDR3 consists of 16 residues. Here the CDR3 reads CASSIRGHQSSYEQYF. In DNA, the CDR3 is TGTGCCAGTAGTATCCGGGGACACCAGAGCTCCTACGAGCAGTACTTC.

The chain links TRBV5-1 to TRBJ1-2, with D unresolved. Germline V gene lookup returns CDR1 SGHRS and CDR2 YFSETQ. The CDR3 has 13 residues. V was pared by 0 bases and J by 5 bases, with 8 bases between. CDR3: CASSLDYRYGYTF. CDR3 DNA: TGCGCCAGCAGCTTGGATTACAGATATGGCTACACCTTC.

The chain recombines TRBV7-9 with TRBJ1-2; D might be TRBD1 (5 bases). Germline CDR1 and CDR2: SEHNR and FQNEAQ (reference sequence). The V gene lost 0 bases and the J gene lost 7 bases, with 15 bases spanning the gap. The CDR3 runs to 15 residues. Here the CDR3 reads CASSLAGQELTGYTF. For the CDR3, the DNA is TGTGCCAGCAGCTTAGCGGGGCAAGAACTGACTGGCTACACCTTC.

In this sample, this clone turned up a few times. The chain employs TRBV18 and TRBJ2-2; D not certain. The CDR3 loop spans 15 amino acids. The germline V and J ends were trimmed by 2 bases and 3 bases, with 10 bases remaining between them. The germline V gene has CDR1 KGHSH and CDR2 LQKENI. The CDR3 DNA reads as TGTGCCAGCTCACCAGGGTTGGCGGACACCGGGGAGCTGTTTTTT. Translation gives CASSPGLADTGELFF.

CDR3 region: CASSGRTGEETQYF. DNA of the CDR3: TGTGCCAGCAGTGGACGGACAGGGGAAGAGACCCAGTACTTC. The genes are TRBV2 and TRBJ2-5, with 9 bases lining up with TRBD1. After removal of 4 bases from V and 3 bases from J, the junction contained 3 bases not matched to a gene. The germline V gene encodes CDR1 SNHLY and CDR2 FYNNEI. The CDR3 has 14 residues.

This rearrangement joins TRBV4-1 to TRBJ2-1; D possibly corresponds to TRBD2 (6 bases). V lost 11 bases and J lost 0, with 14 bases in between. The germline CDR1 and CDR2 sequences are MGHRA and YSYEKL. The CDR3 loop spans 14 amino acids. The CDR3 region is CASQRGSSYNEQFF. CDR3 DNA: TGCGCCTCTCAACGGGGGAGCTCCTACAATGAGCAGTTCTTC.

Written as DNA, the CDR3 is TGCGCCAGCAGCCCCAGGACATTGACCTGGGGCCTCCACTTT. This translates into CASSPRTLTWGLHF. V is TRBV4-1 and J is TRBJ1-6, with a weak D call TRBD1 (5 bases). Germline CDR1 MGHRA, CDR2 YSYEKL. Trimming removed 4 bases from V and 15 bases from J, with 19 bases in between. This CDR3 has 14 amino acids.